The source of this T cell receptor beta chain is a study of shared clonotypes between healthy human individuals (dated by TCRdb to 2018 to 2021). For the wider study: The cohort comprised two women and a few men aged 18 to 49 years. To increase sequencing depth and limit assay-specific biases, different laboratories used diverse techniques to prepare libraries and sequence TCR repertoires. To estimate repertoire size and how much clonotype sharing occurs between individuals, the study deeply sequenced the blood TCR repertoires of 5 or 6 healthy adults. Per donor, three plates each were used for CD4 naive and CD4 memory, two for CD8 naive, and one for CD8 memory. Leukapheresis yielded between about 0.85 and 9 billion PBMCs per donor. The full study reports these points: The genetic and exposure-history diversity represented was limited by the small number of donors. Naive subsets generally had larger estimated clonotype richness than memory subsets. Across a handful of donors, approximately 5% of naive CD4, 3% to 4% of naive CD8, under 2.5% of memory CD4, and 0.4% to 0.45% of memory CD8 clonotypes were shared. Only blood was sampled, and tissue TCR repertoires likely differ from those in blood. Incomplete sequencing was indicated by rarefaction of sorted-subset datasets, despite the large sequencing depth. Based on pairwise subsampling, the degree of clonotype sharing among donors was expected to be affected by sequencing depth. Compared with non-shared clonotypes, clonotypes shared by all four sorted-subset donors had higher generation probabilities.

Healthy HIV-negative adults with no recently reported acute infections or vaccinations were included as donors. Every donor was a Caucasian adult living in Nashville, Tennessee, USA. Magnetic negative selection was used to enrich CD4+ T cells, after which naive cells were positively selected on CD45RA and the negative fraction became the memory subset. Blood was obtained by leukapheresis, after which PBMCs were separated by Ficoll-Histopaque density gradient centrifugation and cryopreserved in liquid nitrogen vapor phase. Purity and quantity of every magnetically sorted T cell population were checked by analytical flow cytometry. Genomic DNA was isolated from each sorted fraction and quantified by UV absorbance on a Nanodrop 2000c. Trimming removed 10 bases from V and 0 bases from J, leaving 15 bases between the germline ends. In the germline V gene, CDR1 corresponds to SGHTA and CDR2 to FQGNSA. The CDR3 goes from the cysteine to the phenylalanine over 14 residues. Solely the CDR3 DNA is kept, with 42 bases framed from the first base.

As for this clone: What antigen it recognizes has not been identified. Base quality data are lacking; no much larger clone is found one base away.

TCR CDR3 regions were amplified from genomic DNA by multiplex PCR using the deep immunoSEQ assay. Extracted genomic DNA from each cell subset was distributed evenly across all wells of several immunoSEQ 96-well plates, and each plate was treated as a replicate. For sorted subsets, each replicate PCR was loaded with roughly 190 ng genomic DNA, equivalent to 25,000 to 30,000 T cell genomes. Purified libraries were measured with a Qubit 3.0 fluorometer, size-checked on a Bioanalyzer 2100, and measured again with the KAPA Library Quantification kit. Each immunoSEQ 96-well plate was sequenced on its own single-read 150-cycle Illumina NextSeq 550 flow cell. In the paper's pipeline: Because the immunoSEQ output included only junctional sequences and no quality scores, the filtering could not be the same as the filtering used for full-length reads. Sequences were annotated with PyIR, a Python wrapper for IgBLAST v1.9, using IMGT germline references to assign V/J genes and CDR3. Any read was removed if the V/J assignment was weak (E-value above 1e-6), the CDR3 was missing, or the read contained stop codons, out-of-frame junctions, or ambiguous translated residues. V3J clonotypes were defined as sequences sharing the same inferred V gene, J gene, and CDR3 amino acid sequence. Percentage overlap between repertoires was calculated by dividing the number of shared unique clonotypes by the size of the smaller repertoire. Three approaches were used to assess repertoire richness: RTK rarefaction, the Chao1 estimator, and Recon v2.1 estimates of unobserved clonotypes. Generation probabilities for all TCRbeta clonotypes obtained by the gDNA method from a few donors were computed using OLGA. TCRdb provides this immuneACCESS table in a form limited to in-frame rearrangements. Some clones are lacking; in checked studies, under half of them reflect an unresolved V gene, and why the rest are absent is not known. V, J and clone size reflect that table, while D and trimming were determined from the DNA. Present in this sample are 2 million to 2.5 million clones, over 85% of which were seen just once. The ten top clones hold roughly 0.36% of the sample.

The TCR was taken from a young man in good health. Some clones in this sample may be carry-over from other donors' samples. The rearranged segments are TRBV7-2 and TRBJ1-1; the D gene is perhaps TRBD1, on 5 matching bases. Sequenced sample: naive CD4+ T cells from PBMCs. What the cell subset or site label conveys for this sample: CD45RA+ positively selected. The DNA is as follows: TGTGCCACCTCCGAGTCGGGGGTGAACACTGAAGCTTTCTTT. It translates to CATSESGVNTEAFF. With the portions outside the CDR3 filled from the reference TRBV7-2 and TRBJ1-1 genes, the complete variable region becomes GAGVSQSPSNKVTEKGKDVELRCDPISGHTALYWYRQSLGQGLEFLIYFQGNSAPDKSGLPSDRFSAERTGGSVSTLTIQRTQQEDSAVYLCATSESGVNTEAFFGQGTRLTVV.